The 18 T cell receptor beta chains listed next were all sequenced from one sample in a study of regulatory T cells in long-lasting Graves disease. Construction of the TCR beta libraries employed iRepertoire HTBI primers in conjunction with Arm-PCR of CDR3 regions. From the multiplex PCR reads, TCRdb called clonotypes with MiXCR, one entry per CDR3 protein. The sample has some 410,000 distinct CDR3 sequences; about 17% are singletons. Documented time point: newly diagnosed GD, antithyroid drugs for less than 3 months. The TCR library was made from RNA that had been extracted from PBMCs in TRIzol. The same sample was also studied in work on T cells in Graves' hyperthyroidism and ophthalmopathy.

Sequencing was performed on peripheral blood mononuclear cells (PBMCs), taken at new diagnosis, from a patient treated with antithyroid drugs. These receptors were obtained from a woman aged 25 to 39 with Graves disease.

The V gene is TRBV19, the J gene TRBJ2-7, with 8 positions matching TRBD1. J lost 7 bases, V lost 4 bases, and 12 bases had no gene match. This CDR3 has 15 residues. Germline lookup yields CDR1 LNHDA and CDR2 SQIVND (reference sequence). CDR3 nucleotides: TGTGCCAGTAGTACCACAGGGGGGAGATCGGGAGAGCAGTACTTC. This codes for CASSTTGGRSGEQYF.

This clonotype was detected once. Only one base separates this from a far larger clonotype, so it likely reflects a read error. The chain employs TRBV11-3 and TRBJ2-1, with D tentatively TRBD1 or TRBD2 (5 bases each). The CDR3 has 14 residues. CDR1 and CDR2 from the germline V gene are SGHNT and YENEEA. CDR3 sequence: CASSLLGGHNEQSF. CDR3 DNA: TGTGCCAGCAGCTTACTTGGGGGTCACAATGAGCAGTCCTTC. Variable domain in full (rest from reference TRBV11-3 and TRBJ2-1): EAGVVQSPRYKIIEKKQPVAFWCNPISGHNTLYWYLQNLGQGPELLIRYENEEAVDDSQLPKDRFSAERLKGVDSTLKIQPAELGDSAVYLCASSLLGGHNEQSFGPGTRLTVL.

This clonotype occurred a few times. The rearrangement links TRBV10-3 to TRBJ2-3, with a possible D match to TRBD1 (6 bases). Trimming shortened V by 0 bases and J by 3 bases, and 13 bases separated the two germline ends. The CDR3 runs 16 residues. In germline, CDR1 is ENHRY, CDR2 SYGVKD. The CDR3 DNA is TGTGCCATCAGTGAGTCGATGGGGGCCAGGACAGATACGCAGTATTTT. This gives the protein CAISESMGARTDTQYF.

As concerns this clonotype: This CDR3 is missing its conserved last phenylalanine or tryptophan, likely due to a read error. The rearrangement links TRBV11-2 to TRBJ2-1, with D perhaps TRBD2 (5 bases). CDR1 is SGHAT, CDR2 FQNNGV, per germline. The V end was cut by 1 base, the J end by 13 bases, with 8 bases between. The CDR3 spans 11 residues. The CDR3 region is CASSLGTGQFS. CDR3 DNA sequence: TGTGCCAGCAGCTTAGGAACGGGACAGTTCTCC.

This clonotype was seen many times. The rearrangement links TRBV7-3 to TRBJ2-1; possible D gene TRBD2, 6 bases. The V gene lost 8 bases and the J gene lost 6 bases, with 17 bases spanning the gap. This CDR3 is built from 14 residues. The germline gives CDR1 SGHTA, CDR2 FQGTGA. The CDR3 region has the DNA TGTGCCAGCGGGTTAGACGCGGGGATCAATGAGCAGTTCTTC. Its translation: CASGLDAGINEQFF.

The table lists this clonotype with many counts. This CDR3 is CASSPGGGAQSTEAFF. CDR3 DNA sequence: TGTGCCAGCAGCCCCGGGGGGGGGGCGCAGAGCACTGAAGCTTTCTTT. The chain links TRBV7-2 to TRBJ1-1, with D perhaps TRBD1 (6 bases). V lost 5 bases to trimming and J lost 4 bases, with 20 bases between them. Germline values: CDR1 SGHTA, CDR2 FQGNSA. The CDR3 is 16 amino acids.

This clonotype was observed a handful of times. The J gene is TRBJ1-2, the V gene TRBV3-1; D not certain. Per the germline V gene, CDR1 is LGHDT and CDR2 is YNNKEL (reference sequence). Trimming took 2 bases from V and 8 from J, leaving 15 bases between them. The CDR3 is 14 amino acids. The CDR3 sequence is CASSQSDGGPGYTF. DNA of the CDR3: TGTGCCAGCAGCCAAAGTGACGGAGGGCCAGGCTACACCTTC.

In its sample, this clonotype was seen many times. The chain couples TRBV7-9 to TRBJ1-1, with 8 positions matching TRBD1. This CDR3 has 17 amino acids. The ends lost 8 bases at V and 1 base at J; junction bases unmatched: 15. Germline loops: CDR1 SEHNR, CDR2 FQNEAQ (reference sequence). The CDR3 sequence: CASFDRGLASRNTEAFF. In DNA, the CDR3 is TGTGCCAGCTTCGACAGGGGACTAGCCTCGCGGAACACTGAAGCTTTCTTT.

V and J are TRBV5-4 and TRBJ2-7, with a possible D match to TRBD2 (6 bases). This CDR3 spans 15 amino acids. V lost 4 bases, J lost 2 bases, and 16 bases lay in between. The V gene's germline CDR1 is SGHNT and CDR2 YYREEE (reference sequence). The CDR3 DNA sequence: TGTGCCAGCAGCCCACGGGGGACCTCGACCTACGAGCAGTACTTC. As protein: CASSPRGTSTYEQYF.

Of note for this clonotype: Just one base apart from a much larger clone, this may be a read error. The DNA for the CDR3 is TGCAGTGCTAGAGATGGGCAGGATGGGGATGAAAAACTGTTTTTT. Translation gives CSARDGQDGDEKLFF. The chain recombines TRBV20-1 with TRBJ1-4; D is unresolved. CDR1 is DFQATT, CDR2 SNEGSKA, per germline (reference sequence). V was pared by 0 bases and J by 6 bases, with 14 bases between. CDR3 size: 15 residues.

This clonotype has just a few counts. The gene calls are TRBV12-3 or TRBV12-4 and TRBJ1-4, with D possibly being TRBD1 (5 bases). Trimming shortened V by 6 bases and J by 7 bases, and 12 bases separated the two germline ends. CDR3 size: 13 residues. In DNA form, the CDR3 reads TGTGCCAGCAGACCCGCGGGGGGTGAAAAACTGTTTTTT. Its protein is CASRPAGGEKLFF.

This clonotype was recorded many times. The CDR3 bases are TGTGCCAGCAGCTTAAAGAGCACAGATACGCAGTATTTT. Translation: CASSLKSTDTQYF. The V gene is TRBV11-3, the J gene TRBJ2-3; D uncertain. Germline loops: CDR1 SGHNT, CDR2 YENEEA. Between the trimmed V and J ends, which lost 2 bases and 0 bases, there was a span of 3 bases. The CDR3 totals 13 residues.

This clonotype was detected ten times or more. The V and J genes are TRBV7-2 and TRBJ1-2, with TRBD1 matching over 9 bases. The germline CDR1 and CDR2 sequences are SGHTA and FQGNSA. The CDR3 sequence is 14 residues long. The junction had 7 bases not matched to a gene; V was cut back by 4 bases and J by 7 bases. CDR3 DNA: TGTGCCAGCAGCTACCGGGACAGGGCGGGTGGCTACACCTTC. Amino acid sequence: CASSYRDRAGGYTF. Complete variable domain (other parts from reference TRBV7-2 and TRBJ1-2): GAGVSQSPSNKVTEKGKDVELRCDPISGHTALYWYRQSLGQGLEFLIYFQGNSAPDKSGLPSDRFSAERTGGSVSTLTIQRTQQEDSAVYLCASSYRDRAGGYTFGSGTRLTVV.

V usage is TRBV27 and J usage is TRBJ1-5; D is perhaps TRBD1 (5 bases). The CDR3 extends over 13 amino acids. Trimming stripped 2 bases from V and 6 bases from J, with 8 bases between. Germline CDR1 and CDR2: MNHEY and SMNVEV (reference sequence). The DNA for the CDR3 is TGTGCCAGCAGTTTAAGAGGGGCTCAGCCCCAGCATTTT. Translation: CASSLRGAQPQHF.

This clonotype has at least ten counts. The chain joins TRBV12-3 or TRBV12-4 to TRBJ2-5; possibly TRBD1 for D (6 bases). The CDR3 sequence is 14 residues long. Trimming shortened V by 9 bases and J by 0 bases, and 14 bases separated the two germline ends. The CDR3 loop is CASRTGQHQETQYF. CDR3 nucleotides: TGTGCCAGTCGAACCGGACAGCACCAAGAGACCCAGTACTTC.

This clonotype was seen more than once but under ten times. V usage is TRBV28 and J usage is TRBJ2-5, with 15 bases aligning to TRBD2. This CDR3 is 16 amino acids long. V lost 4 bases and J lost 4; bases outside the gene matches: 4. Germline V lookup: CDR1 MDHEN, CDR2 SYDVKM. CDR3: CASSSGLAGGRETQYF. In DNA form, the CDR3 reads TGTGCCAGCAGTTCGGGACTAGCGGGAGGAAGAGAGACCCAGTACTTC. The whole variable domain, filled in from reference TRBV28 and TRBJ2-5, reads DVKVTQSSRYLVKRTGEKVFLECVQDMDHENMFWYRQDPGLGLRLIYFSYDVKMKEKGDIPEGYSVSREKKERFSLILESASTNQTSMYLCASSSGLAGGRETQYFGPGTRLLVL.

CDR3 in amino acids: CAINGKLAGGPNDEQFF. In DNA form, the CDR3 reads TGTGCCATCAATGGAAAACTAGCGGGAGGGCCTAACGATGAGCAGTTCTTC. The chain recombines TRBV10-3 with TRBJ2-1, with 13 bases fitting TRBD2. The CDR3 is 17 amino acids. The V segment lost 7 bases and the J segment 8 bases; nucleotides outside the gene matches: 14. CDR1 is ENHRY and CDR2 is SYGVKD in the germline V gene.

Many counts were recorded for this clonotype. The chain recombines TRBV12-3 or TRBV12-4 with TRBJ2-7, with 8 bases aligning to TRBD2. V trimming: 3 bases; J trimming: 6 bases; junction bases outside the gene matches: 4. The CDR3 is 13 residues long. Here the CDR3 DNA reads TGTGCCAGCAGTTTCGGGACTAGAAGCGAGCAGTACTTC. It codes for CASSFGTRSEQYF.